The table lists the clone carrying this TCR beta chain with a count of one. The germline V gene has CDR1 MNHEY and CDR2 SMNVEV (reference sequence). This CDR3 contains 17 residues. V was clipped by 3 bases and J by 4 bases; unmatched bases: 11. This record belongs to a study of blood T cell repertoires in COVID-19. Study processing details: Reference gene primer amplification in the assay estimated nucleated cell counts. Method: immunoSEQ multiplex PCR; TCRdb's copy keeps in-frame clones and lacks some. V, J and clone size derive from that table, while D and trimming were established from the DNA sequence. The sample consists of fewer than 600,000 clones, 85% to 90% of them appearing once. This study enrolled people aged roughly 18 to 90 from roughly 24 US geographic areas. The study assigned cohorts using participant-reported clinical history. Two negative PCRs, clearance, or symptom resolution characterized the recovered Cohort 3 donors.

J is TRBJ1-2 and V is TRBV27, with 10 bases fitting TRBD1. This TCR derives from a woman between 40 and 50 years old who had recovered from COVID-19. Input material: PBMCs or T cells enriched from blood (not recorded which). CDR3 coding DNA: TGTGCCAGCAGTTTTCTTCCGACAGGGGGCATTGGCTATGGCTACACCTTC. Its translation is CASSFLPTGGIGYGYTF.